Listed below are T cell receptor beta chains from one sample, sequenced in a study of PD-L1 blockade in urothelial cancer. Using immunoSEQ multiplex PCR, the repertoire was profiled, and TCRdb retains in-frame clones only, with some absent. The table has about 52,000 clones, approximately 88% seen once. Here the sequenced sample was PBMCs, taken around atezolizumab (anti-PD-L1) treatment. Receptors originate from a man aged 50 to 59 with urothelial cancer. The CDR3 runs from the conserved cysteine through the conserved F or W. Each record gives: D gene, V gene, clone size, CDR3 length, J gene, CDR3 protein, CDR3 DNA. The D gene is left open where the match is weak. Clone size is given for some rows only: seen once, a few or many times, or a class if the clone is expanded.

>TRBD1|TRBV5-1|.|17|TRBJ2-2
CASSLARDRPNTGELFF
TGCGCCAGCAGCTTGGCCCGGGACAGACCAAACACCGGGGAGCTGTTTTTT
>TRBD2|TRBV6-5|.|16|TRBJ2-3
CASSSRTSFGTDTQYF
TGTGCCAGCAGTTCTCGGACTAGCTTTGGCACAGATACGCAGTATTTT
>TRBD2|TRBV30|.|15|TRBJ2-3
CAWSVQAGRTDTQYF
TGTGCCTGGAGTGTACAAGCGGGGCGCACAGATACGCAGTATTTT
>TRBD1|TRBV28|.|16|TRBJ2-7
CASLSLPDRGHYEQYF
TGTGCCAGCCTATCCTTACCCGACAGGGGACATTACGAGCAGTACTTC
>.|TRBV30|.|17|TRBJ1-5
CAWSDDRRIYSNQPQHF
TGTGCCTGGAGTGATGACAGAAGAATTTATAGCAATCAGCCCCAGCATTTT
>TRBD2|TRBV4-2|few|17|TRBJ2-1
CASSQDLTSGGIHEQFF
TGTGCCAGCAGCCAAGATTTGACTAGCGGGGGGATCCATGAGCAGTTCTTC
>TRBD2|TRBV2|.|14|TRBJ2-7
CASSPGLATYEQYF
TGTGCCAGCAGTCCGGGACTAGCGACCTACGAGCAGTACTTC
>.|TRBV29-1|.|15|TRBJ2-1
CSVELPDSPYNEQFF
TGCAGCGTTGAGCTACCGGACTCTCCCTACAATGAGCAGTTCTTC
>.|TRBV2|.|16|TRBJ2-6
CASSGQRGSGANVLTF
TGTGCCAGCAGTGGGCAACGGGGCTCTGGGGCCAACGTCCTGACTTTC
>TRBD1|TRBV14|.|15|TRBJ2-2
CASSQGQGRFEELFF
TGTGCCAGCAGCCAGGGACAGGGGAGGTTCGAGGAGCTGTTTTTT
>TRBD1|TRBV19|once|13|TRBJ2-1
CASSPGQGFVFFF
TGTGCCAGTAGTCCCGGACAGGGGTTCGTCTTTTTCTTC
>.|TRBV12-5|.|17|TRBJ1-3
CASGLPRDTDSGNTIYF
TGTGCTAGTGGTTTGCCTCGGGACACAGACTCTGGAAACACCATATATTTT
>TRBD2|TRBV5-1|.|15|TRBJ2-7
CASSPGLAGTHEQYF
TGCGCCAGCAGCCCGGGACTAGCGGGGACCCACGAGCAGTACTTC
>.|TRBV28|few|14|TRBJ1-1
CASSFTWLNTEAFF
TGTGCCAGCAGTTTTACTTGGTTGAACACTGAAGCTTTCTTT
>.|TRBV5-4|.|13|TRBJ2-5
CASSFYSQETQYF
TGTGCCAGCAGCTTCTACTCACAAGAGACCCAGTACTTC
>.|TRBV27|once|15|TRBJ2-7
CASSFRTGGTYEQYF
TGTGCCAGCAGTTTTCGGACAGGAGGGACCTACGAGCAGTACTTC
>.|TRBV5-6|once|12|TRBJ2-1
CASSLVGSEQFF
TGTGCCAGCAGCTTGGTAGGGAGTGAGCAGTTCTTC
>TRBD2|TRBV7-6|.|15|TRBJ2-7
CASSPGLAGGQEQYF
TGTGCCAGCAGCCCGGGACTAGCGGGAGGGCAAGAGCAGTACTTC
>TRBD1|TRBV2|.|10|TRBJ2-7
CASRGQGLNF
TGTGCCAGCAGGGGACAGGGTCTAAACTTC
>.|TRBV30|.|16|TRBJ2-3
CAWSWRQVAGTDTQYF
TGTGCCTGGAGTTGGAGACAGGTAGCAGGCACAGATACGCAGTATTTT
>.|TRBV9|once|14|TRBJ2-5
CASSVATGQETQYF
TGTGCCAGCAGCGTAGCAACAGGCCAAGAGACCCAGTACTTC
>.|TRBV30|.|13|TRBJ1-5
CAWSVAGNQPQHF
TGTGCCTGGAGTGTGGCAGGCAATCAGCCCCAGCATTTT
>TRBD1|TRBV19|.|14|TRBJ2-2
CATLGTGGTGELFF
TGTGCCACCCTAGGGACAGGGGGGACCGGGGAGCTGTTTTTT
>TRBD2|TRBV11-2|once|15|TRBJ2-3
CASTHRAGGLNTQYF
TGTGCCAGCACTCATAGAGCGGGGGGCCTGAATACGCAGTATTTT
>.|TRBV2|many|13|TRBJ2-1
CASRGSSYNEQFF
TGTGCCAGCAGGGGGAGCTCCTACAATGAGCAGTTCTTC
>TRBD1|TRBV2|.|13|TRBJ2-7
CASEGTGSYEQYF
TGTGCCAGCGAGGGGACAGGGTCCTACGAGCAGTACTTC
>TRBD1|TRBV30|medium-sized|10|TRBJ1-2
CAFRGLGYTF
TGTGCCTTCAGGGGGCTTGGCTACACCTTC
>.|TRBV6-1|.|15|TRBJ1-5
CASSAPDRRNQPQHF
TGTGCCAGCAGTGCCCCAGACAGACGCAATCAGCCCCAGCATTTT
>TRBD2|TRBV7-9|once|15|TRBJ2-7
CASSYLAGGPGEQYF
TGTGCCAGCAGCTATCTAGCGGGAGGGCCCGGCGAGCAGTACTTC
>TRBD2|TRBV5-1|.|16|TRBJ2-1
CASSLDGTSGYNEQFF
TGCGCCAGCAGCTTGGACGGGACTAGCGGGTACAATGAGCAGTTCTTC
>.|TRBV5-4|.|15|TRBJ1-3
CASSLGARGENTIYF
TGTGCCAGCAGCTTGGGGGCACGGGGGGAAAACACCATATATTTT
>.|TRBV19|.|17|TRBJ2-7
CASSPRAWGQGAREQYF
TGTGCCAGTAGTCCACGCGCCTGGGGGCAGGGAGCTAGAGAGCAGTACTTC
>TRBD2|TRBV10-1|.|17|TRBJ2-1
CASSEGLAGVGSNEQFF
TGCGCCAGCAGTGAGGGACTAGCGGGAGTAGGTAGCAATGAGCAGTTCTTC
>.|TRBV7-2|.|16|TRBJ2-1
CASSISPGISYNEQFF
TGTGCCAGCAGCATCAGCCCAGGGATTTCCTACAATGAGCAGTTCTTC
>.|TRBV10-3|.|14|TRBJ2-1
CAISLLDSLAEQFF
TGTGCCATCAGCCTCTTAGACAGCTTGGCTGAGCAGTTCTTC
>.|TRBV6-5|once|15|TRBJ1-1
CASSYSTGPNTEAFF
TGTGCCAGCAGTTACTCAACAGGGCCGAACACTGAAGCTTTCTTT
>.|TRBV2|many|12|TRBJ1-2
CASSQGNSGYTF
TGTGCCAGCAGCCAGGGTAATAGTGGCTACACCTTC
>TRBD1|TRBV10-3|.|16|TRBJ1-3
CAISGDRDLSGNTIYF
TGTGCCATCAGTGGGGACAGGGACCTATCTGGAAACACCATATATTTT
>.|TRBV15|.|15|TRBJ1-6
CATRPTGSYNSPLHF
TGTGCCACCAGGCCGACAGGCTCCTATAATTCACCCCTCCACTTT
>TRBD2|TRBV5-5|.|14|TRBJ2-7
CASSLAGGPYEQYF
TGTGCCAGCAGCTTAGCGGGGGGGCCCTACGAGCAGTACTTC
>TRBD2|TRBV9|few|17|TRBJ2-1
CASSVAGGSPRYNEQFF
TGTGCCAGCAGCGTAGCGGGGGGGTCTCCACGGTACAATGAGCAGTTCTTC
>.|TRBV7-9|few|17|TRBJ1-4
CASSSFPPDRSGFELFF
TGTGCCAGCAGCTCCTTCCCCCCGGACAGATCTGGTTTTGAACTGTTTTTT
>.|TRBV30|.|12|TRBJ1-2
CAWSVIGGGYTF
TGTGCCTGGAGTGTTATCGGTGGTGGCTACACCTTC